This passage covers 16 T cell receptor beta chains from one sample sequenced in a study of cytomegalovirus exposure and HLA in healthy donors. The repertoire was sequenced with immunoSEQ multiplex PCR; TCRdb's copy has only in-frame clones and lacks some. Of 110,000 to 150,000 clones in the sample, 80% to 90% were seen once. Source material: PBMCs. The origin of the receptors is a woman under 30 in good health and CMV-seropositive.

The chain has TRBV18 and TRBJ2-7; 7 nucleotides align to TRBD2. Germline V CDR1 and CDR2: KGHSH, LQKENI. CDR3 length: 15 residues. With 4 bases clipped from V and 0 bases from J, the junction kept 6 bases outside the gene matches. The CDR3 protein is CASSQLASVSYEQYF. DNA of the CDR3: TGTGCCAGCTCACAACTAGCGTCGGTCTCCTACGAGCAGTACTTC.

The count of this clone is one. The rearrangement links TRBV6-8 to TRBJ1-1; unclear D gene. There are 15 residues in the CDR3. The germline V gene encodes CDR1 MNHGY and CDR2 SAAAGT. The V end lost 6 bases, the J end lost 4 bases, and 18 bases lay between the germline ends. The CDR3 sequence: CASSPPRTRGTEAFF. In nucleotides, the CDR3 is TGTGCCAGCAGCCCCCCTCGGACGCGGGGCACTGAAGCTTTCTTT.

The chain joins TRBV13 to TRBJ1-1; D uncertain. The CDR3 has 13 residues. V was pared by 0 bases and J by 6 bases, with 8 bases between. Germline lookup yields CDR1 PRHDT and CDR2 FYEKMQ (reference sequence). CDR3: CASSLGAQAEAFF. The CDR3 nucleotides read TGTGCCAGCAGCTTAGGGGCTCAGGCTGAAGCTTTCTTT. Using reference TRBV13 and TRBJ1-1 for the parts outside the CDR3, the full variable domain is AAGVIQSPRHLIKEKRETATLKCYPIPRHDTVYWYQQGPGQDPQFLISFYEKMQSDKGSIPDRFSAQQFSDYHSELNMSSLELGDSALYFCASSLGAQAEAFFGQGTRLTVV.

V usage is TRBV4-1 and J usage is TRBJ1-5; D not resolved. This CDR3 comprises 14 residues. CDR1 is MGHRA and CDR2 is YSYEKL in the germline V gene. The V gene lost 3 bases and the J gene lost 0 bases, with 6 bases spanning the gap. The DNA for the CDR3 is TGCGCCAGCAGCCACCCAGGTAGCAATCAGCCCCAGCATTTT. The encoded protein is CASSHPGSNQPQHF.

The chain employs TRBV7-9 and TRBJ1-5, with no clear D. Germline V gene lookup returns CDR1 SEHNR and CDR2 FQNEAQ (reference sequence). This CDR3 comprises 14 residues. V lost 4 bases and J 0 bases, leaving 7 bases between the germline ends. CDR3: CASSSTDSNQPQHF. The CDR3 region has the DNA TGTGCCAGCAGCTCCACAGATAGCAATCAGCCCCAGCATTTT.

The gene calls are TRBV6-5 and TRBJ1-1; 7 bases match TRBD1. The ends lost 4 bases at V and 5 bases at J; junction bases unmatched: 7. This CDR3 is built from 14 residues. CDR1 and CDR2 from the germline V gene are MNHEY and SVGAGI. CDR3 residues: CASSSLTGLTEAFF. Written as DNA, the CDR3 is TGTGCCAGCAGTTCCCTGACAGGGTTGACTGAAGCTTTCTTT.

J is TRBJ2-6 and V is TRBV5-6; D is unresolved. The CDR3 consists of 13 residues. Germline CDR1 and CDR2: SGHDT and YYEEEE. V dropped 2 bases and J dropped 3 bases, with 3 bases sitting between them. The chain's CDR3 is CASSFGGANVLTF. The CDR3 region has the DNA TGTGCCAGCAGCTTCGGTGGGGCCAACGTCCTGACTTTC.

This clone was recorded once. V gene TRBV28 combines with J gene TRBJ1-5; the match to TRBD1 covers 7 bases. Germline CDR1 reads MDHEN; CDR2 reads SYDVKM. V lost 6 bases and J lost 0; bases outside the gene matches: 11. This CDR3 is 17 amino acids long. CDR3 DNA: TGTGCCAGCAGCATATTGACAGGGCGGGCTAGCAATCAGCCCCAGCATTTT. It yields the protein CASSILTGRASNQPQHF.

J is TRBJ1-2 and V is TRBV4-1, with D possibly being TRBD1 (6 bases). CDR3 size: 14 residues. With 0 bases removed from V and 4 bases from J, the gap between germline ends came to 9 bases. In germline, CDR1 is MGHRA, CDR2 YSYEKL. The CDR3 coding sequence is TGCGCCAGCAGCCAAGATTGGACAGCCTATGGCTACACCTTC. Translating it yields CASSQDWTAYGYTF.

V usage is TRBV11-2 and J usage is TRBJ1-2, with 7 nucleotides matching TRBD1. The CDR3 is 14 amino acids. Germline CDR1 is SGHAT and CDR2 is FQNNGV. V dropped 3 bases and J dropped 2; count of bases not matched to a gene: 3. CDR3 DNA sequence: TGTGCCAGCAGCTTGGACAGGACGAACTATGGCTACACCTTC. It yields the protein CASSLDRTNYGYTF. The whole variable domain, filled in from reference TRBV11-2 and TRBJ1-2, reads EAGVAQSPRYKIIEKRQSVAFWCNPISGHATLYWYQQILGQGPKLLIQFQNNGVVDDSQLPKDRFSAERLKGVDSTLKIQPAKLEDSAVYLCASSLDRTNYGYTFGSGTRLTVV.

V usage is TRBV5-1 and J usage is TRBJ1-4; 7 nucleotides agree with TRBD1. The V segment lost 3 bases and the J segment 4 bases; nucleotides outside the gene matches: 9. This CDR3 has 16 amino acids. CDR1 SGHRS and CDR2 YFSETQ come from the germline V gene. The CDR3 region is CASSWRPGTDNEKLFF. The CDR3 bases are TGCGCCAGCAGCTGGAGGCCGGGGACAGATAATGAAAAACTGTTTTTT.

A few counts support this clone. The V call is TRBV10-3, the J call TRBJ2-5, with 7 nucleotides matching TRBD2. Trimming at V came to 4 bases and at J to 3 bases, leaving 11 bases not matched to a gene. CDR1 is ENHRY and CDR2 is SYGVKD in the germline V gene. This CDR3 contains 16 residues. In nucleotides, the CDR3 is TGTGCCATCAGTGCTTCCGCGGGAGTACCTAAAGAGACCCAGTACTTC. Translated: CAISASAGVPKETQYF.

A word on this clone: At one end the junction does not follow the germline gene, possibly because of a read error. The CDR3 loop is CASSLGLAGSSEQYF. For the CDR3, the DNA is TGCGCCAGCAGCTTGGGACTAGCGGGGTCCTCCGAGCAGTACTTC. The rearrangement uses TRBV5-1 and TRBJ2-7; 11 bases align to TRBD2. CDR1 is SGHRS, CDR2 YFSETQ, per germline. The CDR3 spans 15 residues. Full variable domain (remainder filled in from reference TRBV5-1 and TRBJ2-7): KAGVTQTPRYLIKTRGQQVTLSCSPISGHRSVSWYQQTPGQGLQFLFEYFSETQRNKGNFPGRFSGRQFSNSRSEMNVSTLELGDSALYLCASSLGLAGSSEQYFGPGTRLTVT.

The chain is built from TRBV7-2 and TRBJ1-1; unclear D gene. Germline V gives CDR1 SGHTA, CDR2 FQGNSA. The V gene lost 3 bases and the J gene lost 11 bases, with 19 bases spanning the gap. The CDR3 has 14 amino acids. The CDR3 DNA is TGTGCCAGCAGCTTTGGGAGGGCGGGCTACGACGCTTTCTTT. As protein: CASSFGRAGYDAFF.

The chain has TRBV27 and TRBJ2-7, with TRBD1 identical over 7 bases. The CDR3 totals 16 residues. Germline V CDR1 and CDR2: MNHEY, SMNVEV (reference sequence). V shed 2 bases and J 5 bases; nucleotides not matched to a gene: 12. CDR3 protein: CASSLQARQGGNEQYF. As DNA, the CDR3 is TGTGCCAGCAGTTTACAGGCCCGACAGGGCGGCAACGAGCAGTACTTC.

The rearrangement links TRBV29-1 to TRBJ2-1; possibly TRBD2 for D (6 bases). V dropped 6 bases and J dropped 2 bases, with 20 bases sitting between them. The length of the CDR3 is 16 residues. The germline V gene encodes CDR1 SQVTM and CDR2 ANQGSEA. CDR3 nucleotides: TGCAGCGTACAAATTGGGACGGACTATACCTACAATGAGCAGTTCTTC. Protein: CSVQIGTDYTYNEQFF.